These 2 T cell receptor beta chains came from one sample sequenced in a study of T cells in Graves' hyperthyroidism and ophthalmopathy. Amplified TCR beta CDR3 regions came from RNA transcripts. Using the HTBI primer set, a first-round RT-PCR was run on the TCR CDR3. TCRdb reprocessed the multiplex PCR reads with MiXCR, giving one entry per CDR3 protein. The sample carries some 510,000 distinct CDR3 sequences, less than 25% recorded once. The specimen was blood. Source of these receptors: a man younger than 35 with Graves' hyperthyroidism.

This clonotype was observed at least ten times. The rearrangement links TRBV6-2 or TRBV6-3 to TRBJ2-7; TRBD2 is a possible D gene (6 bases). The CDR3 loop spans 16 amino acids. In germline, CDR1 is MNHEY, CDR2 SVGEGT. Trimming stripped 2 bases from V and 4 bases from J, with 18 bases between. The CDR3 DNA is TGTGCCAGCAGTTACCCGCGGCGGGACCCAAAGTACGAGCAGTACTTC. Amino acid sequence: CASSYPRRDPKYEQYF.

In this sample, this clonotype turned up many times. The chain joins TRBV13 to TRBJ2-7; TRBD2 matches at 12 bases. The CDR3 has 15 residues. The V gene's germline CDR1 is PRHDT and CDR2 FYEKMQ (reference sequence). The junction had 5 bases not matched to a gene; V was cut back by 4 bases and J by 4 bases. The CDR3 DNA follows: TGTGCCAGCAGCTACCTAGCGGGGGGGCCATACGAGCAGTACTTC. It yields the protein CASSYLAGGPYEQYF.